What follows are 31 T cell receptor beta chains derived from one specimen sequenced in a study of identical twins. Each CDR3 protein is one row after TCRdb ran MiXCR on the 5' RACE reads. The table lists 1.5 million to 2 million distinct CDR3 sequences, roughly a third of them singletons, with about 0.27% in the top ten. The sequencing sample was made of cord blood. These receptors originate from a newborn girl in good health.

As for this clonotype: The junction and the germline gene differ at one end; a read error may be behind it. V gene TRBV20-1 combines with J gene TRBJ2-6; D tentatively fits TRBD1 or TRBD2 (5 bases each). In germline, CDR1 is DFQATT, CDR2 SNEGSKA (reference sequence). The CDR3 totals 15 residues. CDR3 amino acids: CSAREGSSGASVLTF. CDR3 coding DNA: TGCAGTGCTAGAGAAGGGAGCTCTGGGGCCAGCGTCCTGACTTTC.

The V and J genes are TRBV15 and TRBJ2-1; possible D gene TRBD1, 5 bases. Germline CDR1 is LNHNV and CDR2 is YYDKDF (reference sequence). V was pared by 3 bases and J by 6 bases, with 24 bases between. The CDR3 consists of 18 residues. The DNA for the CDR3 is TGTGCCACCAGCAGGGACCTCTCTGGGGTGGATGGGGCCAATGAGCAGTTCTTC. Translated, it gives CATSRDLSGVDGANEQFF.

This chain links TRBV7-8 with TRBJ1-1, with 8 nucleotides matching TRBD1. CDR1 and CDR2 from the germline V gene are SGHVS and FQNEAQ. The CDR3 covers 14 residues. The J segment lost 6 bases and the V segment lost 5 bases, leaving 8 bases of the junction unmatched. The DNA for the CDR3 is TGTGCCAGCAGCCCAGTGACAGGGGAGGCTGAAGCTTTCTTT. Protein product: CASSPVTGEAEAFF.

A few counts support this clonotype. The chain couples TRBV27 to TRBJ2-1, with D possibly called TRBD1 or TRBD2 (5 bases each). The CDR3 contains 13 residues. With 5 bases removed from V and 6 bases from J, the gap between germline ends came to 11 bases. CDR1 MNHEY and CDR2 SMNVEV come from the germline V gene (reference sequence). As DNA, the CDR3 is TGTGCCAGCAGTCGGGACGGACCCAATGAGCAGTTCTTC. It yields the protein CASSRDGPNEQFF.

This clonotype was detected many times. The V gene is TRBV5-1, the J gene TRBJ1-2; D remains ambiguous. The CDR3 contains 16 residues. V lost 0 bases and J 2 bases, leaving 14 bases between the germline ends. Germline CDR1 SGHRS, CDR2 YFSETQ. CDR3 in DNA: TGCGCCAGCAGCTTGGGAGTCGGTCAGTTCAACTATGGCTACACCTTC. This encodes CASSLGVGQFNYGYTF.

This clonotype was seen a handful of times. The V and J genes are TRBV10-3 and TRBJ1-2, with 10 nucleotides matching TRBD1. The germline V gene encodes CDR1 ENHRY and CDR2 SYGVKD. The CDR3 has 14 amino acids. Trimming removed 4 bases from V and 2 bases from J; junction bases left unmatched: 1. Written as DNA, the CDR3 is TGTGCCATCAGTGTGACAGGGGGCAACTATGGCTACACCTTC. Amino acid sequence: CAISVTGGNYGYTF.

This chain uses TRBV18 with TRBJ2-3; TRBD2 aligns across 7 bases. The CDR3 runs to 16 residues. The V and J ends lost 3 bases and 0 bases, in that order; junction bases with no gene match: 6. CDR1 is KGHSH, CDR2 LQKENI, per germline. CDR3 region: CASSPGYGGSTDTQYF. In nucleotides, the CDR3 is TGTGCCAGCTCACCGGGCTACGGGGGGAGCACAGATACGCAGTATTTT.

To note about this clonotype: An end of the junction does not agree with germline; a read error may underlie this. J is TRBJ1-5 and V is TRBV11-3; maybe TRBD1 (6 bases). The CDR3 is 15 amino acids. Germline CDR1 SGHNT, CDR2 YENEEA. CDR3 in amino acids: CAGSLGGDGNQPQHF. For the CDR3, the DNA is TGTGCCGGCAGCTTAGGGGGAGACGGCAATCAGCCCCAGCATTTT.

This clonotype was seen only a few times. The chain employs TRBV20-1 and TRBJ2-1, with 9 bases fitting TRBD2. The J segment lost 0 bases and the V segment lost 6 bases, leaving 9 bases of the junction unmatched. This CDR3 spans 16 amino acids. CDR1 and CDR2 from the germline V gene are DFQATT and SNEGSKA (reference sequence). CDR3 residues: CSALGLALSSYNEQFF. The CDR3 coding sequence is TGCAGTGCACTGGGACTAGCTTTGAGCTCCTACAATGAGCAGTTCTTC.

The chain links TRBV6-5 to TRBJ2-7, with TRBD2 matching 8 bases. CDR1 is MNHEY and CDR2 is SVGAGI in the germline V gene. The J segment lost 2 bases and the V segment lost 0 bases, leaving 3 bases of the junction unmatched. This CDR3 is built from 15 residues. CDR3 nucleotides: TGTGCCAGCAGTTACTCGGCAGCGGGAGCCTACGAGCAGTACTTC. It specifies CASSYSAAGAYEQYF.

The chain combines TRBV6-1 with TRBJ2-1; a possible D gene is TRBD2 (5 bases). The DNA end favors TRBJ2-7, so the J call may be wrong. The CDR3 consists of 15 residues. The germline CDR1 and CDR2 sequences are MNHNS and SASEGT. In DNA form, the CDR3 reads TGTGCCAGCAGTTCGCGGACTGGGTCCTACAATGAGCAGTACTTC. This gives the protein CASSSRTGSYNEQYF.

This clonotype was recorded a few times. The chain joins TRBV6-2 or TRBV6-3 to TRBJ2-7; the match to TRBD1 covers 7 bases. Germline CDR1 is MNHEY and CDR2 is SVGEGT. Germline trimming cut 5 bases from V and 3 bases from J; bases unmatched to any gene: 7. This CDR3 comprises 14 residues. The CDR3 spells CASSPTGKNYEQYF. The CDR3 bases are TGTGCCAGCAGTCCGACAGGGAAGAACTACGAGCAGTACTTC.

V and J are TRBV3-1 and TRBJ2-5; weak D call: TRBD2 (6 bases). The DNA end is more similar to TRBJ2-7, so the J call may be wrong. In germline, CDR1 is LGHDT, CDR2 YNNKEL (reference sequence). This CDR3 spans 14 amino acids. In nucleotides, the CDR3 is TGTGCCAGCAGCCTCAGACTAGATCGGGGCGAGCAGTACTTC. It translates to CASSLRLDRGEQYF.

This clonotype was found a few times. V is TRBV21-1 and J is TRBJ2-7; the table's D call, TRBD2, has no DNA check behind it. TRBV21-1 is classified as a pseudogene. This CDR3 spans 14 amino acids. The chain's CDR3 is CASSKDNSVYEQYF. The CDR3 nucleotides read TGTGCCAGCAGCAAAGATAATAGCGTCTACGAGCAGTACTTC.

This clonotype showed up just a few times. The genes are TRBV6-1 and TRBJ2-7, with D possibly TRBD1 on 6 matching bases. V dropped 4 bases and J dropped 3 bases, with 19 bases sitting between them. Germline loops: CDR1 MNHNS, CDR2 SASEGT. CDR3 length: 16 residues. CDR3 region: CASSAQGSQGYYEQYF. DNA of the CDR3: TGTGCCAGCAGTGCCCAGGGGTCCCAGGGATACTACGAGCAGTACTTC.

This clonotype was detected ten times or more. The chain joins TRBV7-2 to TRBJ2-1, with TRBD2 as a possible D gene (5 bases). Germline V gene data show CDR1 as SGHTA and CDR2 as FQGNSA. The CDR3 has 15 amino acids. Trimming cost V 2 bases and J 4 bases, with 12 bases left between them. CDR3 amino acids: CASSLTPLVYNEQFF. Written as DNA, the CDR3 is TGTGCCAGCAGCTTAACTCCACTAGTTTACAATGAGCAGTTCTTC.

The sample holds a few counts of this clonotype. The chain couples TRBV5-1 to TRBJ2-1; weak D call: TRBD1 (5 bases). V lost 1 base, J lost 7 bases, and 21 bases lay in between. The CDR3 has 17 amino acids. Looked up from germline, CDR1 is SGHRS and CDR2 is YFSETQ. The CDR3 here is CASSLSRQLGIRNEQFF. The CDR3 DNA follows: TGCGCCAGCAGCTTGAGCCGACAGCTTGGTATACGGAATGAGCAGTTCTTC.

The CDR3 nucleotides read TGTGCCAGCAGTGAATATAGGGTTAGGGGGAGCTACAATGAGCAGTACTTC. This sequence encodes CASSEYRVRGSYNEQYF. The chain recombines TRBV25-1 with TRBJ2-7; TRBD1 might be the D (6 bases). V lost 0 bases and J lost 7, with 22 bases in between. CDR3 length: 17 residues. Germline CDR1 reads MGHDK; CDR2 reads SYGVNS.

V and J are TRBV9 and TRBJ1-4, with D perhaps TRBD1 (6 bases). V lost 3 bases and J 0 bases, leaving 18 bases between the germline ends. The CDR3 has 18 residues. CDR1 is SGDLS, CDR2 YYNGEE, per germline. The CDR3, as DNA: TGTGCCAGCAGCGCACTCCAGGGGACCCCTTCAACTAATGAAAAACTGTTTTTT. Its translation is CASSALQGTPSTNEKLFF.

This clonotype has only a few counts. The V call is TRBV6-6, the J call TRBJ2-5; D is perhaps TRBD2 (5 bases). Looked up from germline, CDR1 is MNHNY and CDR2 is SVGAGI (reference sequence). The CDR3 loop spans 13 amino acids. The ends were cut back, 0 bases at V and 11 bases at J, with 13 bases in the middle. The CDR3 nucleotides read TGTGCCAGCAGTTACTCACCTAGCAATGAGCAGTACTTC. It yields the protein CASSYSPSNEQYF.

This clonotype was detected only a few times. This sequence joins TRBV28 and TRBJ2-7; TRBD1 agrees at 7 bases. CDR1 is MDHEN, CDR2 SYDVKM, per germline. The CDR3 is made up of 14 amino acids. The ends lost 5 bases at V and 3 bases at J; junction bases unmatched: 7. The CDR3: CASSQPTGLYEQYF. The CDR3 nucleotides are TGTGCCAGCAGTCAACCGACAGGGCTCTACGAGCAGTACTTC.

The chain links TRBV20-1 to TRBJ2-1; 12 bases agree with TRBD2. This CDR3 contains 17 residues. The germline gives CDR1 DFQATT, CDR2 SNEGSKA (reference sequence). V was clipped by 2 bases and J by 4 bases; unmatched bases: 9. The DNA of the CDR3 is TGCAGTGCTAGAAGGCTAGCGGGGGGGCGGGGGTACAATGAGCAGTTCTTC. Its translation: CSARRLAGGRGYNEQFF.

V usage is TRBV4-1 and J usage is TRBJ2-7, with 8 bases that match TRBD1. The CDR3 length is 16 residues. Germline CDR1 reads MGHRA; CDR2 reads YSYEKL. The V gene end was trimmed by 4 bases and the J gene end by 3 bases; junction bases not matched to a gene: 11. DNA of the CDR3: TGCGCCAGCAGCCCACGCCAGGGACAGGTTCTCTACGAGCAGTACTTC. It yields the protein CASSPRQGQVLYEQYF.

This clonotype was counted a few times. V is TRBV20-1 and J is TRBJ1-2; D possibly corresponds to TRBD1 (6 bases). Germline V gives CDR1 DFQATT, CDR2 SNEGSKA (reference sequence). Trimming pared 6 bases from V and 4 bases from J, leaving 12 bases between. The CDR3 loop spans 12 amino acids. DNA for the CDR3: TGCAGTGCCTCAACAGGGCCCTATGGCTACACCTTC. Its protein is CSASTGPYGYTF.

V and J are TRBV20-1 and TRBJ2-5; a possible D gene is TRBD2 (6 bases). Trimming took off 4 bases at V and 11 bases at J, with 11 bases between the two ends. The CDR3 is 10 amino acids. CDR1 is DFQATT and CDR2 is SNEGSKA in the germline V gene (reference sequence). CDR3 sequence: CSATGTEQYF. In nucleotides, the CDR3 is TGCAGTGCTACCGGGACTGAGCAGTACTTC.

CDR3 loop: CASSWDRPSNQPQHF. The CDR3, as DNA: TGTGCCAGCAGTTGGGACAGACCTAGCAATCAGCCCCAGCATTTT. The rearrangement uses TRBV2 and TRBJ1-5, with 7 bases lining up with TRBD1. This CDR3 comprises 15 residues. CDR1 and CDR2 from the germline V gene are SNHLY and FYNNEI. Germline trimming cut 5 bases from V and 0 bases from J; bases unmatched to any gene: 4. The variable domain in full, completed from reference TRBV2 and TRBJ1-5, reads EPEVTQTPSHQVTQMGQEVILRCVPISNHLYFYWYRQILGQKVEFLVSFYNNEISEKSEIFDDQFSVERPDGSNFTLKIRSTKLEDSAMYFCASSWDRPSNQPQHFGDGTRLSIL.

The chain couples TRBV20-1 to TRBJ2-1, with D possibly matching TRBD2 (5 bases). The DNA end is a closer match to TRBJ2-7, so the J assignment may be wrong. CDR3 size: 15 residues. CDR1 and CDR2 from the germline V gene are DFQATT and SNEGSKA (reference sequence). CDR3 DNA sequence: TGCAGTGCTAGTCGAGGGTCCTTCTCCTACAATGAGCAGTACTTC. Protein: CSASRGSFSYNEQYF.

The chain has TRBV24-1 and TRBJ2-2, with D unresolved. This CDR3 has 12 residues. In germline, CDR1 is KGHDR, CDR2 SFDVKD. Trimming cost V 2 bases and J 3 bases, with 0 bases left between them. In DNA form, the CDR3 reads TGTGCCACCAGTGATTACACCGGGGAGCTGTTTTTT. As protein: CATSDYTGELFF.

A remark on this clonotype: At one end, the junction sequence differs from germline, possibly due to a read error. CDR3 bases: TGTGCCGGCAGCTATCCCGGGACACCGACTAGTGGCTACACCTTC. As protein: CAGSYPGTPTSGYTF. J is TRBJ1-2 and V is TRBV7-9; possibly TRBD1 for D (6 bases). This CDR3 has 15 residues. Germline V lookup: CDR1 SEHNR, CDR2 FQNEAQ (reference sequence).

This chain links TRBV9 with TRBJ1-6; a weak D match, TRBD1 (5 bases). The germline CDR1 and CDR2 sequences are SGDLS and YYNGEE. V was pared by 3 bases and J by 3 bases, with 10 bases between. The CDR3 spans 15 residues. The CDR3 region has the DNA TGTGCCAGCAGCGGAGGGGATCGCTATAATTCACCCCTCCACTTT. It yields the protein CASSGGDRYNSPLHF.

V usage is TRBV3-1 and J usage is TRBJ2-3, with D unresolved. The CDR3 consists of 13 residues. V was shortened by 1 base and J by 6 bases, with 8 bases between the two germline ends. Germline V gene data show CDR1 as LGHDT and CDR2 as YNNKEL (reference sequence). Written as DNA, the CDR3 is TGTGCCAGCAGCCAAGGTCGGAGTGATACGCAGTATTTT. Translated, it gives CASSQGRSDTQYF.